This T cell receptor beta chain stems from a study of early T cells in non-severe SARS-CoV-2 infection. About the study: Investigators sequenced bulk RNA drawn from unsorted whole blood, and chains remained unpaired. Notes on the study in general: Clonotype matching in VDJdb favored anti-spike CD8 responses and did not capture private and CD4 specificities.

This clonotype was counted a few times. Its antigen is not known. The V gene end was trimmed by 6 bases and the J gene end by 5 bases; junction bases not matched to a gene: 13. CDR1 and CDR2 (germline): SQVTM, ANQGSEA. CDR3 length: 14 residues. Individual cDNA molecules carried attached unique molecular identifiers. TCRdb called the 5' RACE reads again in MiXCR, with one record for every CDR3 protein. The table records about 29,000 distinct CDR3 sequences, about 5% of them present only once. The specimen was whole blood. This TCR was recovered from an adult who was a healthcare worker with PCR-confirmed SARS-CoV-2 infection or an uninfected control (not recorded which). The V call is TRBV29-1, the J call TRBJ2-7, with 7 positions matching TRBD2. CDR3 nucleotide sequence: TGCAGCGTGGAGGGTGGCGGGAGAGTCCACGAGCAGTACTTC. It codes for CSVEGGGRVHEQYF.